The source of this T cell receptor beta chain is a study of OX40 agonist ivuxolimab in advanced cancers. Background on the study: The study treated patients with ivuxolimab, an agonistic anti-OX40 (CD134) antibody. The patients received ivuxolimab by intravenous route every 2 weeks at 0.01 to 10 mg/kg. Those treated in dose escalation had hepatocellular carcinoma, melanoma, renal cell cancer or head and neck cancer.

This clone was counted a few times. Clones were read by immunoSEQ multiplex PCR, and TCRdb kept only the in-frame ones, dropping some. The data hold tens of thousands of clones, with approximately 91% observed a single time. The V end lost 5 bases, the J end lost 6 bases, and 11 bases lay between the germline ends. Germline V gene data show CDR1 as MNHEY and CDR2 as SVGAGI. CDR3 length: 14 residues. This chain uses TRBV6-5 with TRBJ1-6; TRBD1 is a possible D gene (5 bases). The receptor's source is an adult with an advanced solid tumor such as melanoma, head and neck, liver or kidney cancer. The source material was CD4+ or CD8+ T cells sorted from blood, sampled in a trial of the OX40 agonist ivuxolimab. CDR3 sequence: CASSGAGGNSPLHF. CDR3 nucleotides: TGTGCCAGCAGTGGGGCAGGTGGTAATTCACCCCTCCACTTT.